Shown below are 31 T cell receptor beta chains from a single sample sequenced in a study of shared clonotypes between healthy human individuals (dated by TCRdb to about 2020). The library was produced with the immunoSEQ multiplex PCR assay. TCRdb retrieved this table from immuneACCESS and kept in-frame rearrangements only. Not all clones are present; in checked studies, unresolved V genes account for under half, and no reason is known for the remainder. Here the sample has some 900,000 clones; 60% to 85% occur a single time. Nearly 1.5% of the sample goes to the ten largest clones. Input material: memory CD4+ T cells sorted from blood. The sample's cell subset or site label, in plain terms: CD45RA-negative fraction. Receptor source: a man between 18 and 29 years old in good health.

The chain has TRBV7-2 and TRBJ1-5, with a weak D call TRBD1 (6 bases). Germline V gene sequence: CDR1 SGHTA, CDR2 FQGNSA. This CDR3 is built from 15 residues. Trimming cost V 4 bases and J 3 bases, with 13 bases left between them. CDR3 sequence: CASSSLGGANQPQHF. Here the CDR3 DNA reads TGTGCCAGCAGCTCGTTGGGGGGGGCCAATCAGCCCCAGCATTTT.

This chain joins TRBV19 and TRBJ2-2; a possible D gene is TRBD1 (6 bases). There are 13 residues in the CDR3. Germline V CDR1 and CDR2: LNHDA, SQIVND (reference sequence). Trimming stripped 8 bases from V and 4 bases from J, with 11 bases between. In DNA, the CDR3 is TGTGCCAGTCGCAGGGGCGGCACCGGGGAGCTGTTTTTT. Residues: CASRRGGTGELFF.

The chain recombines TRBV11-2 with TRBJ2-5; possibly TRBD2 for D (6 bases). V was pared by 4 bases and J by 2 bases, with 8 bases between. Germline loops: CDR1 SGHAT, CDR2 FQNNGV. The CDR3 extends over 13 amino acids. CDR3 DNA: TGTGCCAGCAGCTCCGGGACTCAAGAGACCCAGTACTTC. It encodes CASSSGTQETQYF.

Comments on this clone: A read error is likely here: a far larger clone is one base away. This rearrangement joins TRBV6-5 to TRBJ1-1; no definite D call. This CDR3 is 11 amino acids long. CDR1 and CDR2 from the germline V gene are MNHEY and SVGAGI. Trimming cost V 8 bases and J 1 base, with 5 bases left between them. CDR3 region: CASVRNTEAFF. As DNA, the CDR3 is TGTGCCAGCGTGAGGAACACTGAAGCTTTCTTT.

This clone was counted once. V is TRBV2 and J is TRBJ2-1, with 7 bases fitting TRBD1. This CDR3 spans 17 amino acids. Trimming cost V 4 bases and J 0 bases; bases outside gene matches: 9. CDR1 SNHLY and CDR2 FYNNEI come from the germline V gene. DNA of the CDR3: TGTGCCAGCAGTGGAGGGACAGCCTTGAGCTCCTACAATGAGCAGTTCTTC. Protein: CASSGGTALSSYNEQFF. Based on the CDR3 plus reference TRBV2 and TRBJ2-1, the full variable domain is EPEVTQTPSHQVTQMGQEVILRCVPISNHLYFYWYRQILGQKVEFLVSFYNNEISEKSEIFDDQFSVERPDGSNFTLKIRSTKLEDSAMYFCASSGGTALSSYNEQFFGPGTRLTVL.

J is TRBJ2-5 and V is TRBV7-9, with 11 bases lining up with TRBD1. This CDR3 region has 16 residues. The ends lost 5 bases at V and 3 bases at J; junction bases unmatched: 8. Germline V gene sequence: CDR1 SEHNR, CDR2 FQNEAQ (reference sequence). The CDR3 coding sequence is TGTGCCAGCAGCCCGGGGACAGGGGGACGGGAAGAGACCCAGTACTTC. Translated: CASSPGTGGREETQYF.

Regarding this clone: It is likely a read error: a sequence one base away is far more abundant. The chain recombines TRBV7-6 with TRBJ2-3, with TRBD1 matching over 7 bases. The junction had 2 bases not matched to a gene; V was cut back by 5 bases and J by 0 bases. Looked up from germline, CDR1 is SGHVS and CDR2 is FNYEAQ. The CDR3 spans 14 residues. CDR3 region: CASSQGQSTDTQYF. The CDR3 DNA sequence: TGTGCCAGCAGCCAGGGACAGAGCACAGATACGCAGTATTTT.

V and J are TRBV5-1 and TRBJ2-2; 11 bases match TRBD2. This CDR3 spans 16 amino acids. CDR1 and CDR2 from the germline V gene are SGHRS and YFSETQ. The ends lost 4 bases at V and 6 bases at J; junction bases unmatched: 8. The CDR3 loop is CASSVPLAGGSGELFF. The CDR3 nucleotides are TGCGCCAGCAGCGTCCCTCTAGCGGGAGGTTCCGGGGAGCTGTTTTTT.

V gene TRBV5-4 combines with J gene TRBJ2-7; D not certain. The V gene lost 4 bases and the J gene lost 0 bases, with 8 bases spanning the gap. This CDR3 has 13 amino acids. Per the germline V gene, CDR1 is SGHNT and CDR2 is YYREEE (reference sequence). The CDR3 reads CASSISHSYEQYF. In nucleotides, the CDR3 is TGTGCCAGCAGCATAAGTCACTCCTACGAGCAGTACTTC.

J is TRBJ1-2 and V is TRBV6-5; D is unresolved. Germline V gene data show CDR1 as MNHEY and CDR2 as SVGAGI. V was trimmed by 2 bases and J by 6 bases, leaving 10 bases between them. The CDR3 spans 13 residues. For the CDR3, the DNA is TGTGCCAGCAGTTACGACGCATTCGATGGCTACACCTTC. Protein product: CASSYDAFDGYTF.

The chain couples TRBV5-6 to TRBJ2-3; 11 bases line up with TRBD2. The CDR3 length is 16 residues. CDR1 SGHDT and CDR2 YYEEEE come from the germline V gene. J lost 5 bases, V lost 3 bases, and 8 bases had no gene match. The CDR3 DNA sequence: TGTGCCAGCAGCTATCTAGCGGGAGGCCGTGGAGATACGCAGTATTTT. This gives the protein CASSYLAGGRGDTQYF.

This clone was picked up a small number of times. The chain employs TRBV2 and TRBJ2-3, with D perhaps matching TRBD1 or TRBD2 (5 bases each). Per germline, CDR1 SNHLY and CDR2 FYNNEI. V lost 4 bases, J lost 8 bases, and 13 bases lay in between. The CDR3 runs 13 residues. As DNA, the CDR3 is TGTGCCAGCAGTGGGGGACGGTCCGGTACGCAGTATTTT. Translated: CASSGGRSGTQYF.

This clone has a handful of counts. This chain joins TRBV7-2 and TRBJ1-1; tentatively, D is TRBD1 (5 bases). V dropped 6 bases and J dropped 3 bases, with 14 bases sitting between them. The CDR3 length is 14 residues. CDR1 and CDR2 (germline): SGHTA, FQGNSA. The CDR3: CASRAGGGYTEAFF. CDR3 sequence (DNA): TGTGCCAGCAGAGCCGGTGGGGGGTACACTGAAGCTTTCTTT.

This rearrangement joins TRBV7-9 to TRBJ2-6; TRBD2 is a possible D gene (5 bases). The CDR3 contains 13 residues. V was trimmed by 10 bases and J by 4 bases, leaving 11 bases between them. Germline V gene sequence: CDR1 SEHNR, CDR2 FQNEAQ (reference sequence). For the CDR3, the DNA is TGTGCCAAGTCGGGGAGCGGGGCCAACGTCCTGACTTTC. Its protein is CAKSGSGANVLTF.

Remarks on this clone: The same CDR3 also results from other DNA sequences found in this sample. This chain uses TRBV11-2 with TRBJ2-2; D is unclear. Germline CDR1 and CDR2: SGHAT and FQNNGV. This CDR3 spans 16 amino acids. The V gene lost 0 bases and the J gene lost 2 bases, with 10 bases spanning the gap. CDR3 nucleotides: TGTGCCAGCAGCTTAGATCGGGTGCCTAACACCGGGGAGCTGTTTTTT. It codes for CASSLDRVPNTGELFF.

This clone has a handful of counts. This chain joins TRBV5-1 and TRBJ1-2; D is possibly TRBD1 (5 bases). Germline CDR1 reads SGHRS; CDR2 reads YFSETQ. Trimming removed 1 base at V and 1 base at J, with 11 bases between. The CDR3 is made up of 15 amino acids. CDR3 residues: CASSLWGRNNYGYTF. For the CDR3, the DNA is TGCGCCAGCAGCTTGTGGGGACGTAATAACTATGGCTACACCTTC. The variable domain in full, with the rest retrieved from reference TRBV5-1 and TRBJ1-2, is KAGVTQTPRYLIKTRGQQVTLSCSPISGHRSVSWYQQTPGQGLQFLFEYFSETQRNKGNFPGRFSGRQFSNSRSEMNVSTLELGDSALYLCASSLWGRNNYGYTFGSGTRLTVV.

The chain carries TRBV6-1 and TRBJ2-4, with unresolved D. Trimming cost V 7 bases and J 1 base, with 14 bases left between them. This CDR3 contains 15 residues. Per the germline V gene, CDR1 is MNHNS and CDR2 is SASEGT. CDR3 amino acids: CASIPSGSAKNIQYF. The CDR3 DNA reads as TGTGCCAGCATCCCCTCTGGGTCGGCCAAAAACATTCAGTACTTC.

V and J are TRBV11-2 and TRBJ2-1; TRBD2 matches at 8 bases. This CDR3 is 13 amino acids long. The germline gives CDR1 SGHAT, CDR2 FQNNGV. After removal of 2 bases from V and 6 bases from J, the junction contained 0 bases not matched to a gene. CDR3 DNA sequence: TGTGCCAGCAGCTTACTAGCGGGCAATGAGCAGTTCTTC. Translation gives CASSLLAGNEQFF.

This clone turned up a few times. The genes are TRBV29-1 and TRBJ1-1, with a weak D call TRBD1 (6 bases). Germline V CDR1 and CDR2: SQVTM, ANQGSEA. The CDR3 is 13 amino acids. V was pared by 4 bases and J by 1 base, with 10 bases between. As DNA, the CDR3 is TGCAGCGTTGCGGGACAATGGAACACTGAAGCTTTCTTT. Translation gives CSVAGQWNTEAFF.

The V call is TRBV7-9, the J call TRBJ2-4; D may be TRBD1 (5 bases). The CDR3 runs to 12 residues. Germline V gives CDR1 SEHNR, CDR2 FQNEAQ (reference sequence). Trimming removed 10 bases at V and 8 bases at J, with 15 bases between. The DNA for the CDR3 is TGTGCCATCCAATTGCAGGGATACATTCAGTACTTC. This codes for CAIQLQGYIQYF. Together with reference TRBV7-9 and TRBJ2-4, the CDR3 gives the full variable domain: DTGVSQNPRHKITKRGQNVTFRCDPISEHNRLYWYRQTLGQGPEFLTYFQNEAQLEKSRLLSDRFSAERPKGSFSTLEIQRTEQGDSAMYLCAIQLQGYIQYFGAGTRLSVL.

The chain carries TRBV13 and TRBJ2-3; D uncertain. CDR3 length: 12 amino acids. The V and J ends lost 5 bases and 4 bases respectively, with 7 bases between them. CDR1 and CDR2 (germline): PRHDT, FYEKMQ (reference sequence). CDR3 DNA sequence: TGTGCCAGCAGCCCCCCATCAGATACGCAGTATTTT. Amino acids: CASSPPSDTQYF.

This clone showed up just once. The genes are TRBV7-2 and TRBJ1-5, with 7 positions matching TRBD1. Germline lookup yields CDR1 SGHTA and CDR2 FQGNSA. This CDR3 has 17 amino acids. J was trimmed by 1 base and V by 0 bases; bases with no gene match: 6. The CDR3 region has the DNA TGTGCCAGCAGCTTAGCTTCAGGAGGGGGCAGCAATCAGCCCCAGCATTTT. Translating it yields CASSLASGGGSNQPQHF.

The CDR3 sequence: CATSTDRGSPRKYF. The CDR3 DNA reads TGTGCCACCAGCACCGACAGGGGTAGTCCCAGGAAGTACTTC. V and J are TRBV15 and TRBJ2-7, with 8 positions matching TRBD1. Germline values: CDR1 LNHNV, CDR2 YYDKDF (reference sequence). The ends lost 4 bases at V and 11 bases at J; junction bases unmatched: 13. CDR3 length: 14 amino acids.

The CDR3: CASSLPDVPVLTF. The DNA of the CDR3 is TGTGCCAGCTCACTTCCTGATGTTCCCGTCCTGACTTTC. The chain uses TRBV18 and TRBJ2-6, with D unclear. Looked up from germline, CDR1 is KGHSH and CDR2 is LQKENI. This CDR3 is built from 13 residues. V lost 4 bases to trimming and J lost 12 bases, with 13 bases between them.

V is TRBV25-1 and J is TRBJ2-7; D possibly uses TRBD1 or TRBD2 (6 bases each). Germline lookup yields CDR1 MGHDK and CDR2 SYGVNS. This CDR3 has 18 residues. V shed 3 bases and J shed 5 bases, with 26 bases lying between them. CDR3 nucleotides: TGTGCCAGCAGTGATTGGTACGAAGGCGGGACAATCGGAGACGAGCAGTACTTC. Translated, it gives CASSDWYEGGTIGDEQYF.

The V gene is TRBV6-5, the J gene TRBJ1-2; unclear D gene. This CDR3 is built from 13 residues. The V end was cut by 7 bases, the J end by 4 bases, with 13 bases between. The V gene's germline CDR1 is MNHEY and CDR2 SVGAGI. In DNA, the CDR3 is TGTGCCAGCACCCCCGGACGGCCCTATGGCTACACCTTC. Amino acid sequence: CASTPGRPYGYTF.

The CDR3 loop is CASSELGQVSSPLHF. The CDR3 DNA is TGTGCCAGCAGTGAATTGGGACAGGTATCTTCACCCCTCCACTTT. This rearrangement joins TRBV6-1 to TRBJ1-6; TRBD1 aligns across 8 bases. V shed 2 bases, J shed 9 bases, and the junction held 6 bases outside the gene matches. Germline V CDR1 and CDR2: MNHNS, SASEGT. This CDR3 is built from 15 residues.

V gene TRBV29-1 combines with J gene TRBJ1-6; D is perhaps TRBD1 (6 bases). The CDR3 length is 14 residues. Looked up from germline, CDR1 is SQVTM and CDR2 is ANQGSEA. The V end lost 5 bases, the J end lost 9 bases, and 17 bases lay between the germline ends. The CDR3 sequence is CSVREAGEGSPLHF. The CDR3, as DNA: TGCAGCGTTCGAGAGGCAGGGGAGGGTTCACCCCTCCACTTT.

The chain couples TRBV5-1 to TRBJ2-3, with unresolved D. Germline loops: CDR1 SGHRS, CDR2 YFSETQ. This CDR3 is built from 15 residues. The V end lost 1 base, the J end lost 1 base, and 10 bases lay between the germline ends. In DNA, the CDR3 is TGCGCCAGCAGCTTGATACAGCTACGCACAGATACGCAGTATTTT. It codes for CASSLIQLRTDTQYF.

This clone has only a few counts. This rearrangement joins TRBV19 to TRBJ1-6, with D unresolved. The length of the CDR3 is 11 residues. Germline V lookup: CDR1 LNHDA, CDR2 SQIVND (reference sequence). With 4 bases removed from V and 7 bases from J, the gap between germline ends came to 2 bases. This CDR3 is CASSTNSPLHF. CDR3 nucleotides: TGTGCCAGTAGTACGAATTCACCCCTCCACTTT. The complete variable domain, with remaining parts taken from reference TRBV19 and TRBJ1-6, reads DGGITQSPKYLFRKEGQNVTLSCEQNLNHDAMYWYRQDPGQGLRLIYYSQIVNDFQKGDIAEGYSVSREKKESFPLTVTSAQKNPTAFYLCASSTNSPLHFGNGTRLTVT.

This chain joins TRBV10-2 and TRBJ2-7, with TRBD2 matching 11 bases. The germline CDR1 and CDR2 sequences are WSHSY and SAAADI. Unmatched junction bases numbered 4, after V lost 7 bases and J lost 5 bases. This CDR3 has 13 amino acids. The CDR3 DNA sequence: TGCGCCAGCAATCTAGCGGGAGGCCACGAGCAGTACTTC. This sequence encodes CASNLAGGHEQYF.